The rows below give T cell receptor beta chains drawn from one sample of a study of blood T cell repertoires in COVID-19. Assay used: immunoSEQ multiplex PCR; TCRdb lists only in-frame clones, some missing. This repertoire shows about 270,000 clones, 80% to 95% found once; its top ten account for approximately 2.7%. The sequencing input was PBMCs or T cells enriched from blood (not recorded which). These receptors originate from a man aged 35 to 55 who had been exposed to COVID-19. Each CDR3 is given with its conserved first and last residue. Each record gives: V gene, J gene, D gene, clone size, CDR3 DNA, CDR3 protein. The D gene is left open where the match is weak. Size values are once, few and many counts, or a class for expanded clones, and some rows have none.

TRBV5-6	TRBJ2-7	TRBD1	-	TGTGCCAGCAGCTTGGGGCAGGGGGTCCCTTACGAGCAGTACTTC	CASSLGQGVPYEQYF
TRBV2	TRBJ1-4	TRBD1	-	TGTGCCAGCAGCTACAGGGGGCTCAAAGAAAAACTGTTTTTT	CASSYRGLKEKLFF
TRBV4-1	TRBJ2-4	-	-	TGCGCCAGCAGCGGAGGGACTGGGGACTACATTCAGTACTTC	CASSGGTGDYIQYF
TRBV3-1/TRBV3-2	TRBJ2-7	TRBD1	-	TGTGCCAGCAGCCATGGGACAGGGGACTACGAGCAGTACTTC	CASSHGTGDYEQYF
TRBV28	TRBJ2-5	TRBD2	few	TGTGCCAGCAGTTTGAACCGGGGGGAAGAGACCCAGTACTTC	CASSLNRGEETQYF
TRBV27	TRBJ2-5	-	-	TGTGCCAGCAGTCCGACTTGGCAAGAGACCCAGTACTTC	CASSPTWQETQYF
TRBV2	TRBJ1-5	-	-	TGTGCCAGCAACCGCGACGACAGGAAGACTCAGCCCCAGCATTTT	CASNRDDRKTQPQHF
TRBV5-1	TRBJ2-5	TRBD1	-	TGCGCCAGCAGCTTGGGACAGGGTCAAGAGACCCAGTACTTC	CASSLGQGQETQYF
TRBV7-9	TRBJ2-1	-	-	TGTGCCAGCAGCTTAGAGGGGTACGAGCAGTTCTTC	CASSLEGYEQFF
TRBV4-1	TRBJ2-1	TRBD2	-	TGCGCCAGCAGCCGCGCTATGGGACTAGCGGGAGCGGTTGATGTTGAGCAGTTCTTC	CASSRAMGLAGAVDVEQFF
TRBV7-8	TRBJ2-7	TRBD1	-	TGTGCCAGCAGCCTCCGAGGACAGGGCAGCGCCGAGCAGTACTTC	CASSLRGQGSAEQYF
TRBV2	TRBJ2-2	-	-	TGTGCCAGCAGTGAAGTGGGCCCCCAGACGAACACCGGGGAGCTGTTTTTT	CASSEVGPQTNTGELFF
TRBV2	TRBJ1-1	-	-	TGTGCCAGCAGTGGGAGACACAGGGACCGGGCTGAAGCTTTCTTT	CASSGRHRDRAEAFF
TRBV9	TRBJ2-2	TRBD2	-	TGTGCCAGCAGCGTAGGGGGGACTATACCCACCGGGGAGCTGTTTTTT	CASSVGGTIPTGELFF
TRBV9	TRBJ1-2	TRBD1	-	TGTGCCAGCAGCGTAAGCCAGGGGGCCTATGGCTACACCTTC	CASSVSQGAYGYTF
TRBV29-1	TRBJ2-3	TRBD2	-	TGCAGCGTCGGGACTAGCGACGCAGATACGCAGTATTTT	CSVGTSDADTQYF
TRBV15	TRBJ1-6	-	-	TGTGCCACCAGCCCCCGCTTCCGTAGGCCCCGGGATTCACCCCTCCACTTT	CATSPRFRRPRDSPLHF
TRBV4-2	TRBJ2-5	TRBD2	-	TGTGCCAGCAGCCAAGTCGGCGGGAGGGCCCCGGAAGAGACCCAGTACTTC	CASSQVGGRAPEETQYF
TRBV7-2	TRBJ2-3	TRBD2	-	TGTGCCAGCAGCTTAGGCGGGAGGGCGCCAGATACGCAGTATTTT	CASSLGGRAPDTQYF
TRBV28	TRBJ1-5	-	-	TGTGCCAGCAGTTTATACGGGATCGGCAATCAGCCCCAGCATTTT	CASSLYGIGNQPQHF
TRBV10-2	TRBJ2-1	TRBD1	-	TGCGCCAGCAGATCGGGACAGGGGACCTACAATGAGCAGTTCTTC	CASRSGQGTYNEQFF
TRBV9	TRBJ1-3	-	-	TGTGCCAGCAGCACGCGGACAGCTGGAAACACCATATATTTT	CASSTRTAGNTIYF